The T cell receptor (beta chain) under discussion was sequenced for a study of blood T cell repertoires in COVID-19. The overall study: The analysed material was cDNA or gDNA that came from T cells, B-cell-depleted T cells, or PBMCs.

The CDR3 runs 15 residues. Germline V gene lookup returns CDR1 SGHDT and CDR2 YYEEEE. Trimming removed 0 bases from V and 2 bases from J; junction bases left unmatched: 3. Per the authors' pipeline: Estimated nucleated cell counts came from reference gene primer amplification. The assay was immunoSEQ multiplex PCR, and TCRdb's table has in-frame clones only and misses some. For V, J and clone size, that table is used; D and trimming come from the DNA. The sample consists of around 260,000 clones, around 86% of them appearing once. This sequence joins TRBV5-6 and TRBJ2-3, with 7 nucleotides matching TRBD2. This sequence originates from a woman between 25 and 40 years old with active or convalescent COVID-19. Input material: peripheral blood. CDR3 in amino acids: CASSLETSDTDTQYF. CDR3 bases: TGTGCCAGCAGCTTGGAAACTAGCGACACAGATACGCAGTATTTT.